One T cell receptor beta chain is described in this entry. Antigen: not known. This CDR3 region has 15 residues. CDR1 is MNHEY and CDR2 is SMNVEV in the germline V gene (reference sequence). Between the trimmed V and J ends, which lost 3 bases and 1 base, there was a span of 12 bases. These data belong to a study of T cell repertoires in cytomegalovirus infection. Study at large: In public TCR beta signatures, there were indications of both CMV infection and matching HLA type.

TCRdb reanalysed the reads using MiXCR and keeps one entry per CDR3 protein. The sample includes approximately 910,000 distinct CDR3 sequences, roughly a third of them seen just once. Material: cultured CD8+ T cells from PBMCs, obtained from culture after CMV antigen stimulation. The V gene is TRBV27, the J gene TRBJ1-2, with D possibly being TRBD1 (5 bases). The TCR sequence derives from a human donor in good health (CMV status not recorded). Some clones in this sample may be carry-over from other donors' samples. CDR3 sequence: CASSFIGAGNYGYTF. In DNA, the CDR3 is TGTGCCAGCAGTTTCATCGGGGCGGGTAACTATGGCTACACCTTC.